This record covers a single TCR beta chain. Its antigen is unknown. This CDR3 has 16 amino acids. The V and J ends lost 3 bases and 4 bases respectively, with 21 bases between them. From germline, CDR1 is GTSNPN and CDR2 SVGIG (reference sequence). The data were obtained in a study of cytotoxic CD8 clonotypes in ibrutinib-treated CLL. Study-wide points: Once treatment began, public clonotypes, which were uncommon, contracted or stayed stable.

The repertoire was sequenced with immunoSEQ multiplex PCR; TCRdb's copy has only in-frame clones and lacks some. The sample lists roughly 97,000 clones; around 80% were seen once. The chain recombines TRBV30 with TRBJ1-1, with D possibly matching TRBD1 (6 bases). This clonotype was sampled from a human donor with chronic lymphocytic leukemia. Source: PBMCs, taken after 12 months of ibrutinib treatment. Here the CDR3 DNA reads TGTGCCTGGAGGCCCAATATCATCGTGGGGGCCACTGAAGCTTTCTTT. Its protein product is CAWRPNIIVGATEAFF.